There are many counts of the clone carrying this T cell receptor (beta chain). Antigen: not known. This record comes from a study of shared clonotypes between healthy human individuals. Overall study findings and caveats: Around 5% was the fraction of naive CD4 clonotypes found shared across four donors.

Profiling relied on immunoSEQ multiplex PCR, and the TCRdb table lists in-frame clones only, not all of them. The sample yields over 95,000 clones, about 70% seen once. This CDR3 contains 17 residues. Per germline, CDR1 SEHNR and CDR2 FQNEAQ (reference sequence). V lost 3 bases, J lost 3 bases, and 6 bases stayed unmatched. The chain is built from TRBV7-9 and TRBJ1-5; 12 bases are a match to TRBD1. The specimen sequenced was memory CD8+ T cells sorted from blood. Subset meaning: CD45RO+ cells pooled with CCR7-negative TemRA cells. The clonotype was recovered from a woman younger than 45 in good health. Here the CDR3 DNA reads TGTGCCAGCAGCTTCCTGCCGGGACAGGGGGCCAATCAGCCCCAGCATTTT. Its protein is CASSFLPGQGANQPQHF.